These 28 T cell receptor beta chains were sequenced from one sample in a study of neurological immune-mediated disorders. TCRdb processed the 5' RACE reads anew with MiXCR; each CDR3 protein has one entry. This repertoire shows 20,000 or so distinct CDR3 sequences, 6% to 8.5% found once; its top ten account for approximately 16%. Material: CD8+ T cells from blood. These receptors originate from a woman under 40 with HTLV-1-associated myelopathy (HAM/TSP).

The chain combines TRBV10-3 with TRBJ2-1, with unresolved D. The germline V gene encodes CDR1 ENHRY and CDR2 SYGVKD. The V end lost 3 bases, the J end lost 5 bases, and 14 bases lay between the germline ends. This CDR3 has 15 amino acids. CDR3 nucleotides: TGTGCCATCAGTGACCGTCAGCGACGAGACAATGAGCAGTTCTTC. Its translation is CAISDRQRRDNEQFF.

V usage is TRBV3-1 and J usage is TRBJ2-3; 9 bases map to TRBD2. Trimming at V came to 0 bases and at J to 5 bases, leaving 9 bases not matched to a gene. The germline V gene has CDR1 LGHDT and CDR2 YNNKEL (reference sequence). The CDR3 extends over 17 amino acids. DNA for the CDR3: TGTGCCAGCAGCCAAGATGAGGCTAGCGGGGAACAAGATACGCAGTATTTT. Translated, it gives CASSQDEASGEQDTQYF.

This clonotype was seen once. The CDR3 end shows no conserved phenylalanine or tryptophan, and so a read error is likely. This rearrangement joins TRBV5-6 to TRBJ2-4; D gene ambiguous. Germline V gives CDR1 SGHDT, CDR2 YYEEEE. The CDR3 is 14 amino acids. V lost 3 bases, J lost 8 bases, and 15 bases lay in between. Written as DNA, the CDR3 is TGTGCCAGCAGCTCTACCAGCATCCTGGACATTCAGTACCTC. Encoded protein: CASSSTSILDIQYL.

Many counts were recorded for this clonotype. V is TRBV10-3 and J is TRBJ2-7; 9 nucleotides line up with TRBD2. The J segment lost 4 bases and the V segment lost 10 bases, leaving 11 bases of the junction unmatched. Looked up from germline, CDR1 is ENHRY and CDR2 is SYGVKD. The CDR3 length is 14 residues. CDR3 in amino acids: CATAASGGIYEQYF. The CDR3 DNA is TGTGCCACTGCGGCCAGCGGGGGGATTTACGAGCAGTACTTC.

This clonotype has ten or more counts. The V call is TRBV12-3 or TRBV12-4, the J call TRBJ2-7; D might be TRBD2 (5 bases). V lost 4 bases to trimming and J lost 8 bases, with 24 bases between them. This CDR3 spans 16 amino acids. CDR3 region: CASSSTLGLPEIKQYF. In nucleotides, the CDR3 is TGTGCCAGCAGTTCCACCCTCGGACTCCCGGAGATCAAGCAGTACTTC.

This clonotype was seen many times. CDR3 amino acids: CASSLEARSYEQYF. The CDR3 DNA sequence: TGTGCCAGCAGCTTAGAAGCTAGGTCCTACGAGCAGTACTTC. This chain uses TRBV11-2 with TRBJ2-7; D is unresolved. Between the trimmed V and J ends, which lost 0 bases and 1 base, there was a span of 7 bases. CDR1 and CDR2 from the germline V gene are SGHAT and FQNNGV. The CDR3 is 14 residues long.

About this clonotype itself: A much larger clonotype is one base distant, so this may be a read error. V is TRBV10-2 and J is TRBJ2-7; D call uncertain. Germline V CDR1 and CDR2: WSHSY, SAAADI. This CDR3 has 16 residues. This CDR3 reads CDSSESWQLVIYEQYF. As DNA, the CDR3 is TGCGACAGCAGTGAGTCTTGGCAGCTTGTCATCTACGAGCAGTACTTC.

Many counts were recorded for this clonotype. The rearrangement links TRBV27 to TRBJ2-1; D is undetermined. This CDR3 is built from 14 residues. Germline V lookup: CDR1 MNHEY, CDR2 SMNVEV (reference sequence). Trimming pared 9 bases from V and 7 bases from J, leaving 19 bases between. CDR3 sequence reads: CARSLPLPLNEQFF. CDR3 bases: TGTGCCAGGTCTCTTCCCTTACCCTTAAATGAGCAGTTCTTC.

This clonotype was recorded at least ten times. The CDR3 here is CASSFFRGSSGNTIYF. CDR3 nucleotides: TGCGCCAGCAGCTTTTTCAGGGGATCCTCTGGAAACACCATATATTTT. The chain links TRBV5-1 to TRBJ1-3; a possible D gene is TRBD1 (6 bases). The CDR3 consists of 16 residues. The V end was cut by 2 bases, the J end by 0 bases, with 12 bases between. CDR1 SGHRS and CDR2 YFSETQ come from the germline V gene.

This clonotype has a count of ten or more. The rearrangement joins TRBV20-1 to TRBJ2-1, with 13 positions matching TRBD2. V lost 6 bases to trimming and J lost 0 bases; unmatched junction nucleotides: 8. The CDR3 loop spans 17 amino acids. Looked up from germline, CDR1 is DFQATT and CDR2 is SNEGSKA (reference sequence). DNA of the CDR3: TGCAGTGCCCCGGGACTAGCGGGGTCAAACTCCTACAATGAGCAGTTCTTC. Translated: CSAPGLAGSNSYNEQFF.

With regard to this clonotype: The CDR3 does not end in the conserved phenylalanine or tryptophan, so this is likely a read error. The DNA is left out, because the CDR3 cannot be placed on it with certainty; the CDR3 is given as TCRdb lists it. The chain combines TRBV5-1 with TRBJ2-7. Looked up from germline, CDR1 is SGHRS and CDR2 is YFSETQ. The CDR3 has 14 amino acids, counting both end residues. The CDR3 region is CASSLGGVAEEQDG.

This clonotype was detected ten times or more. V usage is TRBV12-3 or TRBV12-4 and J usage is TRBJ1-2, with TRBD1 identical over 8 bases. The trim removed 1 base at V and 6 bases at J, leaving 7 bases unmatched. This CDR3 region has 15 residues. CDR3 region: CASSLVDRGFNGYTF. In DNA form, the CDR3 reads TGTGCCAGCAGTTTAGTCGACAGGGGTTTTAATGGCTACACCTTC.

This clonotype has ten or more counts. The gene calls are TRBV5-6 and TRBJ1-1, with D possibly being TRBD1 (5 bases). Trimming stripped 4 bases from V and 3 bases from J, with 7 bases between. This CDR3 is built from 12 residues. From germline, CDR1 is SGHDT and CDR2 YYEEEE. The CDR3 sequence: CASSPGYTEAFF. CDR3 DNA sequence: TGTGCCAGCAGCCCAGGGTACACTGAAGCTTTCTTT.

The sample holds many counts of this clonotype. The CDR3 sequence: CASSFQDRSINEKLFF. DNA of the CDR3: TGTGCCAGCAGCTTCCAGGACAGGTCCATAAATGAAAAACTGTTTTTT. The chain uses TRBV7-6 and TRBJ1-4; 7 nucleotides match TRBD1. Germline CDR1 SGHVS, CDR2 FNYEAQ. Unmatched junction bases numbered 9, after V lost 3 bases and J lost 5 bases. The CDR3 is made up of 16 amino acids.

This clonotype was detected ten times or more. This rearrangement joins TRBV6-1 to TRBJ1-6; D gene unclear. The CDR3 contains 11 residues. V was shortened by 2 bases and J by 12 bases, with 5 bases between the two germline ends. Germline values: CDR1 MNHNS, CDR2 SASEGT. This chain's CDR3 is CASSEPLPLHF. Written as DNA, the CDR3 is TGTGCCAGCAGTGAACCCCTACCCCTCCACTTT.

Many counts were recorded for this clonotype. The CDR3 coding sequence is TGTGCCATCAGCTCCGCCTTGACCACTGAGCAGTTCTTC. Encoded protein: CAISSALTTEQFF. The V and J genes are TRBV10-3 and TRBJ2-1, with unresolved D. This CDR3 has 13 amino acids. Trimming shortened V by 6 bases and J by 9 bases, and 15 bases separated the two germline ends. Germline CDR1 ENHRY, CDR2 SYGVKD.

This clonotype was counted a few times. The chain uses TRBV7-8 and TRBJ2-7; D unclear. CDR1 is SGHVS, CDR2 FQNEAQ, per germline. Between the trimmed V and J ends, which lost 5 bases and 4 bases, there was a span of 12 bases. The CDR3 totals 13 residues. In DNA form, the CDR3 reads TGTGCCAGCAGCCCTTCCTCGCGGTACGAGCAGTACTTC. Its translation: CASSPSSRYEQYF.

This clonotype has a count of ten or more. The CDR3 sequence: CSAAKYGGPEFTDTQYF. CDR3 sequence (DNA): TGCAGTGCTGCCAAATACGGGGGGCCGGAGTTCACAGATACGCAGTATTTT. This chain joins TRBV20-1 and TRBJ2-3; D may be TRBD2 (7 bases). The V gene's germline CDR1 is DFQATT and CDR2 SNEGSKA (reference sequence). Trimming cost V 5 bases and J 2 bases, with 23 bases left between them. The CDR3 has 17 amino acids.

This clonotype was counted ten times or more. This rearrangement joins TRBV20-1 to TRBJ2-2, with D perhaps matching TRBD1 (5 bases). There are 14 residues in the CDR3. Trimming took 3 bases from V and 5 from J, leaving 13 bases between them. The germline V gene has CDR1 DFQATT and CDR2 SNEGSKA (reference sequence). The CDR3 is CSARPREGTGELFF. CDR3 DNA: TGCAGTGCTAGGCCCAGGGAAGGTACCGGGGAGCTGTTTTTT.

This clonotype came up many times. This chain links TRBV11-1 with TRBJ2-2; D remains unclear. CDR3 size: 13 residues. Trimming took off 5 bases at V and 5 bases at J, with 9 bases between the two ends. Per germline, CDR1 SGHAT and CDR2 FQDESV (reference sequence). This CDR3 is CASSRRFTGELFF. Here the CDR3 DNA reads TGTGCCAGCAGCCGGCGGTTTACCGGGGAGCTGTTTTTT.

This clonotype was counted at least ten times. The V gene is TRBV15, the J gene TRBJ1-2; D remains unclear. The CDR3 sequence is 13 residues long. Per the germline V gene, CDR1 is LNHNV and CDR2 is YYDKDF (reference sequence). Trimming shortened V by 4 bases and J by 0 bases, and 6 bases separated the two germline ends. CDR3 in DNA: TGTGCCACCAGCACTTCAACTAACTATGGCTACACCTTC. It encodes CATSTSTNYGYTF.

This clonotype was observed at least ten times. The rearrangement links TRBV10-3 to TRBJ2-7; 12 positions match TRBD2. CDR3 size: 18 residues. J lost 5 bases, V lost 8 bases, and 19 bases had no gene match. Germline CDR1 ENHRY, CDR2 SYGVKD. The CDR3 nucleotides read TGTGCCATCGGCCGGACTCTAGCGGGGGGGCCCTCCGGGAACGAGCAGTACTTC. It yields the protein CAIGRTLAGGPSGNEQYF.

This clonotype has a count of ten or more. The V call is TRBV24-1, the J call TRBJ2-1, with 8 nucleotides matching TRBD1. This CDR3 comprises 16 residues. Germline V gene sequence: CDR1 KGHDR, CDR2 SFDVKD. The V and J ends lost 1 base and 4 bases, in that order; junction bases with no gene match: 5. CDR3 nucleotide sequence: TGTGCCACCAGTGATTTTCCAGGGGGCCAATACAATGAGCAGTTCTTC. Amino acid sequence: CATSDFPGGQYNEQFF.

The table lists this clonotype with many counts. V usage is TRBV5-5 and J usage is TRBJ2-3, with 8 positions matching TRBD2. This CDR3 region has 14 residues. Trimming cost V 3 bases and J 1 base; bases outside gene matches: 1. Germline lookup yields CDR1 SGHKS and CDR2 YYEKEE (reference sequence). Here the CDR3 reads CASSSGGGTDTQYF. The CDR3 bases are TGTGCCAGCAGCTCGGGGGGGGGCACAGATACGCAGTATTTT.

This clonotype was detected ten times or more. V gene TRBV4-2 combines with J gene TRBJ2-3; 10 bases are a match to TRBD2. The J segment lost 1 base and the V segment lost 0 bases, leaving 4 bases of the junction unmatched. Germline CDR1 is LGHNA and CDR2 is YNFKEQ. The CDR3 consists of 17 residues. CDR3 bases: TGTGCCAGCAGCCAAGAAGGGCTAGCGGGGGGCACAGATACGCAGTATTTT. It translates to CASSQEGLAGGTDTQYF.

In this sample, this clonotype turned up many times. J is TRBJ2-1 and V is TRBV3-1; the D gene is possibly TRBD1 (6 bases). V was shortened by 4 bases and J by 4 bases, with 14 bases between the two germline ends. Germline CDR1 LGHDT, CDR2 YNNKEL (reference sequence). This CDR3 has 15 amino acids. The CDR3 is CASSPDRSAYNEQFF. Written as DNA, the CDR3 is TGTGCCAGCAGCCCCGACAGGTCGGCATACAATGAGCAGTTCTTC.

This clonotype has a count of ten or more. The rearrangement links TRBV9 to TRBJ2-7; D gene unclear. The germline CDR1 and CDR2 sequences are SGDLS and YYNGEE. The CDR3 totals 15 residues. Trimming pared 0 bases from V and 2 bases from J, leaving 12 bases between. The DNA of the CDR3 is TGTGCCAGCAGCGTAGGGTCCAGGTCCGCCTACGAGCAGTACTTC. Amino acid sequence: CASSVGSRSAYEQYF.

This clonotype has ten or more counts. The chain uses TRBV3-1 and TRBJ2-3; no reliable D call. The CDR3 length is 15 residues. V dropped 0 bases and J dropped 4 bases, with 11 bases sitting between them. From germline, CDR1 is LGHDT and CDR2 YNNKEL (reference sequence). The CDR3 protein is CASSQDGPSADTQYF. The CDR3 DNA is TGTGCCAGCAGCCAAGATGGACCCAGCGCAGATACGCAGTATTTT.